This TCR beta chain appears in the sequencing data of a study of T cells in Graves' hyperthyroidism and ophthalmopathy. Study findings and constraints: The authors' 13 V-J model separated ophthalmopathy from stable hyperthyroidism.

CDR3 length: 15 residues. Germline loops: CDR1 SGHTA, CDR2 FQGTGA. V was clipped by 5 bases and J by 7 bases; unmatched bases: 7. Regions amplified from RNA transcripts were the TCR beta CDR3 regions. Carried out on the TCR CDR3, a first-round RT-PCR used the HTBI primer set. TCRdb re-called the multiplex PCR reads with MiXCR, one entry per CDR3 protein. The sample consists of 350,000 to 400,000 distinct CDR3 sequences, 15% to 20% of them appearing once. Worth noting for this clonotype: Its antigen is unknown.

Sequenced input: blood. The chain couples TRBV7-3 to TRBJ2-2, with TRBD1 identical over 10 bases. The sequence was collected from a woman aged 18-29 years with Graves' hyperthyroidism. The CDR3 DNA follows: TGTGCCAGCAGCCTTGACAGGGGGCAAGTCGGGGAGCTGTTTTTT. Translating it yields CASSLDRGQVGELFF.